This T cell receptor (beta chain) was obtained from a study of T cell clonality in common variable immunodeficiency. Study-wide points: Shared TCRbeta clones were fewer between CVID subjects than controls. Reportedly, TCR beta sequences from common variable immunodeficiency showed fewer deletions and N-nucleotide insertions. CVID subjects had higher TCRbeta clonality than healthy controls, most marked in about a third.

Only in-frame clones appear in the TCRdb table, and some are missing; sequencing was by immunoSEQ multiplex PCR. The table lists around 39,000 clones, no singletons, with about 0.86% in the top ten. This clone was seen ten or more times. Its antigen is unknown. This sequence was found in a person aged 18 to 70 in good health. Sequenced input: peripheral blood mononuclear cells.

The CDR3 spells CASGEMTGYTYEQYF. The covered CDR3 bases are TGTGCCAGCGGAGAAATGACAGGGTACACCTACGAG. The V call is TRBV9, the J call TRBJ2-7; TRBD1 matches at 7 bases. The read gets to within 3 residues of the CDR3 end, and the germline J gene fills in the rest. Germline V gene lookup returns CDR1 SGDLS and CDR2 YYNGEE. Unmatched junction bases numbered 12, after V lost 7 bases and J lost 2 bases. This CDR3 is 15 amino acids long.